One and the same sample provided the 8 T cell receptor beta chains below, sequenced in a study of blood T cells in healthy people across ages. For the second PCR, which ran for 7 to 11 cycles, a sample-barcoded 5' primer and a J-beta primer mix were used. TCRdb fed the 5' RACE reads into MiXCR, producing one record per CDR3 protein. Of 800,000 to 900,000 distinct CDR3 sequences listed, 55% to 65% are singletons. The sample was blood. These receptors were obtained from a man aged 25-45 years in good health.

The chain uses TRBV9 and TRBJ2-1; the match to TRBD2 covers 8 bases. CDR1 and CDR2 from the germline V gene are SGDLS and YYNGEE. V shed 0 bases and J 10 bases; nucleotides not matched to a gene: 12. This CDR3 has 16 residues. CDR3 amino acids: CASSVGASGRMLEQFF. CDR3 nucleotides: TGTGCCAGCAGCGTAGGAGCAAGCGGGAGAATGTTAGAGCAGTTCTTC.

This clonotype was seen more than once but under ten times. This chain uses TRBV9 with TRBJ1-5, with D perhaps TRBD1 (5 bases). CDR3 length equals 14 residues. CDR1 is SGDLS, CDR2 YYNGEE, per germline. The V gene lost 4 bases and the J gene lost 5 bases, with 13 bases spanning the gap. The CDR3 reads CASSPQGGDQPQHF. CDR3 in DNA: TGTGCCAGCAGCCCCCAGGGTGGAGATCAGCCCCAGCATTTT.

The chain is built from TRBV20-1 and TRBJ2-1, with 8 bases lining up with TRBD1. The length of the CDR3 is 15 residues. The germline gives CDR1 DFQATT, CDR2 SNEGSKA (reference sequence). The trim removed 5 bases at V and 4 bases at J, leaving 10 bases unmatched. The CDR3 DNA follows: TGCAGTGCTTGGAGTGGGACAGGAGCATACAATGAGCAGTTCTTC. Translation: CSAWSGTGAYNEQFF.

The V call is TRBV25-1, the J call TRBJ2-1; D is possibly TRBD1 (6 bases). The CDR3 is 13 amino acids. V was shortened by 4 bases and J by 7 bases, with 11 bases between the two germline ends. Germline loops: CDR1 MGHDK, CDR2 SYGVNS. The CDR3 reads CASSAPGVNEQFF. In DNA, the CDR3 is TGTGCCAGCAGTGCCCCAGGGGTTAATGAGCAGTTCTTC.

The chain is built from TRBV4-3 and TRBJ1-5; no clear D gene. V was shortened by 0 bases and J by 7 bases, with 10 bases between the two germline ends. This CDR3 region has 14 residues. CDR1 is LGHNA and CDR2 is YSLEER in the germline V gene. The CDR3 here is CASSQEPEHQPQHF. The CDR3 DNA reads as TGCGCCAGCAGCCAAGAGCCGGAGCACCAGCCCCAGCATTTT.

The CDR3 spells CASRRGQHTGELFF. The CDR3 nucleotides read TGTGCCAGCAGACGGGGTCAACACACCGGGGAGCTGTTTTTT. The chain carries TRBV28 and TRBJ2-2; D is perhaps TRBD2 (5 bases). Deletions cut 6 bases from V and 3 bases from J, with 11 bases between. This CDR3 region has 14 residues. Germline loops: CDR1 MDHEN, CDR2 SYDVKM.

This chain joins TRBV6-2 or TRBV6-3 and TRBJ2-5; TRBD1 matches 8 bases. After removal of 5 bases from V and 11 bases from J, the junction contained 10 bases not matched to a gene. The CDR3 has 13 amino acids. The germline V gene has CDR1 MNHEY and CDR2 SVGEGT. The CDR3 DNA sequence: TGTGCCAGCAGTGATACAGGGGGTCAAGAGCAGTACTTC. It specifies CASSDTGGQEQYF.

This chain connects TRBV28 to TRBJ2-3; the D gene could be TRBD1 or TRBD2 (5 bases each). The CDR3 loop spans 14 amino acids. V lost 4 bases and J 6 bases, leaving 14 bases between the germline ends. Germline V gene sequence: CDR1 MDHEN, CDR2 SYDVKM. CDR3 DNA: TGTGCCAGCAGTTCCGGGACGGGATGGGATACGCAGTATTTT. This gives the protein CASSSGTGWDTQYF.